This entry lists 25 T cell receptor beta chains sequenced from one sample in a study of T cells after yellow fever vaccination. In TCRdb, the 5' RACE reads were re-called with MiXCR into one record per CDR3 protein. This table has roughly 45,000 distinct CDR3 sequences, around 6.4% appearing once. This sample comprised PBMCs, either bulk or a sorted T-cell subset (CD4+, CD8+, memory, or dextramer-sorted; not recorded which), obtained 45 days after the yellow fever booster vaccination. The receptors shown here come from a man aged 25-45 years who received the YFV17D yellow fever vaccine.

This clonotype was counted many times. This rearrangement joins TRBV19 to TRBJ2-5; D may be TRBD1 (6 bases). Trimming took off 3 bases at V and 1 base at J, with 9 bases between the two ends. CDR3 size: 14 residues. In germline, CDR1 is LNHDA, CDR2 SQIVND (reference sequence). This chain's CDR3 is CASSIGQSQETQYF. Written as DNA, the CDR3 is TGTGCCAGTAGTATCGGACAGTCCCAAGAGACCCAGTACTTC.

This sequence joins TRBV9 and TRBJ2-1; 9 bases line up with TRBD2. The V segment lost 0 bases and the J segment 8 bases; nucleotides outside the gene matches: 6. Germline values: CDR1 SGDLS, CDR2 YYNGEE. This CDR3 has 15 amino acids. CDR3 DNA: TGTGCCAGCAGCGTAGCCCTAGCGGGACTGTATGAGCAGTTCTTC. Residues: CASSVALAGLYEQFF.

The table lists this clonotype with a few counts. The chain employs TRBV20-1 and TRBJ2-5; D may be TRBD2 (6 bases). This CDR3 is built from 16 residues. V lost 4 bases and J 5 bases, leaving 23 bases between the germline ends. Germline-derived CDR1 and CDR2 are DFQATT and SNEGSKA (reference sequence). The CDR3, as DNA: TGCAGTGCTACTAGAGGAGGGGTCCAGGGATGGGAGACCCAGTACTTC. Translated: CSATRGGVQGWETQYF.

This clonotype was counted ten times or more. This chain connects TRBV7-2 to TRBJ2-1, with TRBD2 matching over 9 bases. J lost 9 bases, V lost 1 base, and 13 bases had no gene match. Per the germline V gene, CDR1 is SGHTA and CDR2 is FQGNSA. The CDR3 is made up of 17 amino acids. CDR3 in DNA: TGTGCCAGCAGCTTAGGTGGTAGCGGGAGCGTTAGTGGTGAGCAGTTCTTC. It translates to CASSLGGSGSVSGEQFF.

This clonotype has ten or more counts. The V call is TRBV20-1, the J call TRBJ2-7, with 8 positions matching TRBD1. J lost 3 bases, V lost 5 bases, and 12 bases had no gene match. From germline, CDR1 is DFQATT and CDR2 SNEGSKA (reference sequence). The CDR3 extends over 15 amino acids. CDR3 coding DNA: TGCAGTGCTTATGGACAGGGCCTATTAAGCTACGAGCAGTACTTC. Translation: CSAYGQGLLSYEQYF.

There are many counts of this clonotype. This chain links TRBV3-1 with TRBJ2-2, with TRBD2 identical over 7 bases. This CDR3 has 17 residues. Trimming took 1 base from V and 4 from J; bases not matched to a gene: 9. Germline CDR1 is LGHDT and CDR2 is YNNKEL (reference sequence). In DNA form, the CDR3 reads TGTGCCAGCAGCCAAGGCGCGGCCCTAGCGGCCACCGGGGAGCTGTTTTTT. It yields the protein CASSQGAALAATGELFF.

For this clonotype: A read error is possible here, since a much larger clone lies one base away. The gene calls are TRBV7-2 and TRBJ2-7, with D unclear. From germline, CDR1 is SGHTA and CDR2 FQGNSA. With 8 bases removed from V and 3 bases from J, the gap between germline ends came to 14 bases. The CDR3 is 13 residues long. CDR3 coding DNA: TGTGCCAGCCGCTCGCGGTCCCGCTACGAGCAGTACTTC. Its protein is CASRSRSRYEQYF.

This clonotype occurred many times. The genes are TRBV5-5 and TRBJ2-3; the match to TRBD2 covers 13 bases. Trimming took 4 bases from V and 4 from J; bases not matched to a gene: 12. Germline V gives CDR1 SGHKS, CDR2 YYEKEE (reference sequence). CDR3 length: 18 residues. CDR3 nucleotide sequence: TGTGCCAGCAGCACCGGGACTAGCGGGACCTCGGGCCCAGATACGCAGTATTTT. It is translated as CASSTGTSGTSGPDTQYF. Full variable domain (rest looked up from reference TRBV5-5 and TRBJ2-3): DAGVTQSPTHLIKTRGQQVTLRCSPISGHKSVSWYQQVLGQGPQFIFQYYEKEERGRGNFPDRFSARQFPNYSSELNVNALLLGDSALYLCASSTGTSGTSGPDTQYFGPGTRLTVL.

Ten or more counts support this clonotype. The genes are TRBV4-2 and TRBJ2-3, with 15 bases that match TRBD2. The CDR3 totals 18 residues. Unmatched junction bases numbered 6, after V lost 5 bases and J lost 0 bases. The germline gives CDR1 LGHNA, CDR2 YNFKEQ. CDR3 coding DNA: TGTGCCAGCAGCTACGGGACTAGCGGGAGGAAAAGCACAGATACGCAGTATTTT. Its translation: CASSYGTSGRKSTDTQYF.

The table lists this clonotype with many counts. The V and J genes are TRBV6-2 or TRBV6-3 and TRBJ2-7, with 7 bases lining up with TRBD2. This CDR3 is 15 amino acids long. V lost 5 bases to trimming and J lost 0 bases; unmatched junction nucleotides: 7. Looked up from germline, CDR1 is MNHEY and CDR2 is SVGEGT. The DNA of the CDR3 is TGTGCCAGCAGTACGCGCCAGCGGGGCTCCTACGAGCAGTACTTC. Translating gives CASSTRQRGSYEQYF.

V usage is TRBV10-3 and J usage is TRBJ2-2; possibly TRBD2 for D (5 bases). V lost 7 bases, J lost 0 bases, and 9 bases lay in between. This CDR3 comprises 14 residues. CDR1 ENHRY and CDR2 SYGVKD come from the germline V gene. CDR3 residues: CAIMRETNTGELFF. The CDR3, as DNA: TGTGCCATCATGAGGGAGACGAACACCGGGGAGCTGTTTTTT.

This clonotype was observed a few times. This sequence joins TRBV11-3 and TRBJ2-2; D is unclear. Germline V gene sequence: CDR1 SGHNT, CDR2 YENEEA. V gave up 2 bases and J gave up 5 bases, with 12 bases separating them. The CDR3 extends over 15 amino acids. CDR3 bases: TGTGCCAGCAGCTTACTTCCTGGTCCTACCGGGGAGCTGTTTTTT. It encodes CASSLLPGPTGELFF.

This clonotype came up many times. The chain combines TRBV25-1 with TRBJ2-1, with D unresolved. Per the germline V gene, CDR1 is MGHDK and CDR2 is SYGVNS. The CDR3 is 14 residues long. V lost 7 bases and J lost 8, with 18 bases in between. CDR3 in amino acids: CASTPSGYYDEQFF. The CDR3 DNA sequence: TGTGCCAGCACTCCCTCAGGATATTACGATGAGCAGTTCTTC.

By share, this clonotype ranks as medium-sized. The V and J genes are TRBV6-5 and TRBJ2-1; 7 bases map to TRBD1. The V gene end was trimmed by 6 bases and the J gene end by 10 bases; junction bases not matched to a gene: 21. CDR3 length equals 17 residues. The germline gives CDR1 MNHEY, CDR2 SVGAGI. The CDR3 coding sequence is TGTGCCAGCAGATCCCATCCGGGACAGCGATACCAACTGGAGCAGTTCTTC. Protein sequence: CASRSHPGQRYQLEQFF.

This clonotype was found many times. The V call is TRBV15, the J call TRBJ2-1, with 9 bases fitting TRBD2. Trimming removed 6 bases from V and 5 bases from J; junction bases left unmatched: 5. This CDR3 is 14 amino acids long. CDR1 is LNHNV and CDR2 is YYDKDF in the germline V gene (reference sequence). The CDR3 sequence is CATSLAGANNEQFF. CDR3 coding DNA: TGTGCCACCAGTTTAGCGGGAGCAAACAATGAGCAGTTCTTC.

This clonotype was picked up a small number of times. CDR3 nucleotides: TGTGCCAGCAGGGCCGGCTCTGGAAACACCATATATTTT. This encodes CASRAGSGNTIYF. The chain recombines TRBV7-2 with TRBJ1-3; no definite D call. The CDR3 contains 13 residues. Trimming cost V 6 bases and J 0 bases, with 6 bases left between them. Germline V gene data show CDR1 as SGHTA and CDR2 as FQGNSA.

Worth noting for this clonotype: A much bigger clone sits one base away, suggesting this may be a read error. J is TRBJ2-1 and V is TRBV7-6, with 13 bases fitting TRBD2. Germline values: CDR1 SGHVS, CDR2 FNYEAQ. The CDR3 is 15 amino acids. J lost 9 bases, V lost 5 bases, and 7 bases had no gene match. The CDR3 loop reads CASSVGLAGDGEQFF. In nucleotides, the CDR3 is TGTGCCAGCAGCGTAGGACTAGCGGGAGATGGTGAGCAGTTCTTC.

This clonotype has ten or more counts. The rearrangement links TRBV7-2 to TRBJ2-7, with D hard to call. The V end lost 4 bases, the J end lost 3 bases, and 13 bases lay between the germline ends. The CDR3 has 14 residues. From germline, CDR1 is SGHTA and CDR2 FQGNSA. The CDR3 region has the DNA TGTGCCAGCAGCTCGGCAGGTGGTGGCTACGAGCAGTACTTC. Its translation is CASSSAGGGYEQYF.

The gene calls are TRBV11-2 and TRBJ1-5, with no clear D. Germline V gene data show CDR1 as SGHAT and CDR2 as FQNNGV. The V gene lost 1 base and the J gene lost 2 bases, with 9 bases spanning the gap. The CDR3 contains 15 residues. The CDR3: CASSLGSLGNQPQHF. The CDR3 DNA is TGTGCCAGCAGCTTAGGGAGTTTGGGCAATCAGCCCCAGCATTTT.

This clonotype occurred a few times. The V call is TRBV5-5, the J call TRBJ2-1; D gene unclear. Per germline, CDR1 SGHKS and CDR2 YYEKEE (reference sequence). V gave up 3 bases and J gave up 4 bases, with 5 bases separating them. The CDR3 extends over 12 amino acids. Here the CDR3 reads CASSWTYNEQFF. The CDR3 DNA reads TGTGCCAGCAGCTGGACGTACAATGAGCAGTTCTTC.

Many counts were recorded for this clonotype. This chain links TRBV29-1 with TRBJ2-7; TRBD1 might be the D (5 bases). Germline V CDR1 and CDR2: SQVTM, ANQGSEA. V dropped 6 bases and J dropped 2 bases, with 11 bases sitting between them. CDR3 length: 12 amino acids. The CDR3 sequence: CSVRDSPYEQYF. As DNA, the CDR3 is TGCAGCGTACGCGACAGCCCCTACGAGCAGTACTTC.

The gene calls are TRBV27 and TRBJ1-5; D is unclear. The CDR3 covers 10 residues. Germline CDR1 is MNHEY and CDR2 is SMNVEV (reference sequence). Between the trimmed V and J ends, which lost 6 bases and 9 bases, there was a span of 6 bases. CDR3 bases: TGTGCCAGCAGGGTATCGCCCCAGCATTTT. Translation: CASRVSPQHF.

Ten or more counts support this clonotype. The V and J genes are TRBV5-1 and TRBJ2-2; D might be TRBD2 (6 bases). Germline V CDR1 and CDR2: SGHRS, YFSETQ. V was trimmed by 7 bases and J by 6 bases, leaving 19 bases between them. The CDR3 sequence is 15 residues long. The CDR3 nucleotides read TGCGCCAGCGACAAGGGAGGCGGGACCTCCGGGGAGCTGTTTTTT. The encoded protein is CASDKGGGTSGELFF.

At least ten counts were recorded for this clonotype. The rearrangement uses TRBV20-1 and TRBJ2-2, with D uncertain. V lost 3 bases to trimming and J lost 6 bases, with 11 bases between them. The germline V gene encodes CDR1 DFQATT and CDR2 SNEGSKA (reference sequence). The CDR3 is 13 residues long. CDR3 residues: CSARETLSGELFF. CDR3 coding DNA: TGCAGTGCTAGGGAGACTCTCTCCGGGGAGCTGTTTTTT.

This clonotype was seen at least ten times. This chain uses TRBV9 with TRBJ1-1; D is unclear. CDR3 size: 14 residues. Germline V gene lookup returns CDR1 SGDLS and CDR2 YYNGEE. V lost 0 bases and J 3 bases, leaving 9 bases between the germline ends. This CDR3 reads CASSVAPRDTEAFF. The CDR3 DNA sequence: TGTGCCAGCAGCGTAGCCCCCCGCGACACTGAAGCTTTCTTT.